Following are 2 T cell receptor beta chains from one sample sequenced in a study of CD8 T cells in ankylosing spondylitis. TCRdb re-derived calls from the 5' RACE reads in MiXCR, one entry per CDR3 protein. Here the sample spans 200,000 to 250,000 distinct CDR3 sequences, roughly 24% being singletons. Sequencing used blood, either unsorted or a sorted T cell fraction (not recorded which). These receptors were obtained from a male donor with ankylosing spondylitis or in good health (not recorded which).

At least ten counts were recorded for this clonotype. This sequence joins TRBV20-1 and TRBJ2-3; no firm D call. Looked up from germline, CDR1 is DFQATT and CDR2 is SNEGSKA (reference sequence). V lost 6 bases and J 9 bases, leaving 16 bases between the germline ends. The length of the CDR3 is 12 residues. CDR3 nucleotides: TGCAGTGCCATACCGGCCCTGGAGACGCAGTATTTT. This codes for CSAIPALETQYF.

This clonotype was seen once. The chain uses TRBV5-1 and TRBJ2-5; a weak D match, TRBD2 (6 bases). The CDR3 runs 16 residues. V was clipped by 0 bases and J by 4 bases, with 16 bases between them. Per germline, CDR1 SGHRS and CDR2 YFSETQ. This CDR3 reads CASSLATSVDVETQYF. The CDR3 nucleotides are TGCGCCAGCAGCTTGGCGACTAGTGTCGACGTAGAGACCCAGTACTTC.